These 8 T cell receptor beta chains share one sample of origin, sequenced in a study of memory CD4+ T cells and cytomegalovirus serostatus (dated by TCRdb to about 2019). Single viable CD3+CD4+CD8-CD45RO+ cells were sorted as memory CD4+ T cells on a FACSAria II. The library was prepared using the immunoSEQ multiplex PCR assay. TCRdb holds this immuneACCESS table with in-frame rearrangements only. Some clones are missing; in checked studies, unresolved V genes explain under half, and the rest has no known cause. The sample yields over 40,000 clones; around 74% were counted once. The ten most abundant clones make up 1.2% of the sample. Sequenced: memory CD4+ T cells from blood. These receptors came from an adult in good health and CMV-seropositive.

The rearrangement links TRBV6-1 to TRBJ1-1; no reliable D call. The CDR3 is 13 amino acids. The V end was cut by 5 bases, the J end by 1 base, with 8 bases between. Germline loops: CDR1 MNHNS, CDR2 SASEGT. The CDR3 nucleotides read TGTGCCAGCAGTAACCGGGAGAACACTGAAGCTTTCTTT. It translates to CASSNRENTEAFF.

The CDR3 is CASSPREQSYNEQFF. The CDR3 nucleotides read TGTGCCAGCAGCCCTAGGGAGCAGTCCTACAATGAGCAGTTCTTC. The chain combines TRBV7-8 with TRBJ2-1; tentative D call: TRBD2 (5 bases). CDR3 size: 15 residues. V gave up 5 bases and J gave up 1 base, with 12 bases separating them. Germline V gene lookup returns CDR1 SGHVS and CDR2 FQNEAQ.

This chain connects TRBV6-5 to TRBJ1-2; 7 bases are a match to TRBD1. CDR1 is MNHEY and CDR2 is SVGAGI in the germline V gene. This CDR3 is built from 15 residues. J was trimmed by 5 bases and V by 5 bases; bases with no gene match: 11. The CDR3 reads CASSTARDRLYGYTF. CDR3 coding DNA: TGTGCCAGCAGTACAGCCCGGGACAGACTATATGGCTACACCTTC.

This chain connects TRBV11-2 to TRBJ2-5, with D uncertain. CDR3 length: 14 amino acids. V shed 5 bases and J shed 2 bases, with 12 bases lying between them. Germline lookup yields CDR1 SGHAT and CDR2 FQNNGV. The CDR3, as DNA: TGTGCCAGCAGCCCCCGACTCAGACAAGAGACCCAGTACTTC. Translated, it gives CASSPRLRQETQYF. Variable domain in full (rest from reference TRBV11-2 and TRBJ2-5): EAGVAQSPRYKIIEKRQSVAFWCNPISGHATLYWYQQILGQGPKLLIQFQNNGVVDDSQLPKDRFSAERLKGVDSTLKIQPAKLEDSAVYLCASSPRLRQETQYFGPGTRLLVL.

The chain has TRBV5-6 and TRBJ1-1; D is perhaps TRBD1 (5 bases). The CDR3 has 14 residues. V gave up 3 bases and J gave up 0 bases, with 9 bases separating them. CDR1 and CDR2 from the germline V gene are SGHDT and YYEEEE. The CDR3 is CASSWGLMNTEAFF. The CDR3 coding sequence is TGTGCCAGCAGCTGGGGACTGATGAACACTGAAGCTTTCTTT.

The chain recombines TRBV29-1 with TRBJ2-5; D unclear. The CDR3 sequence is 13 residues long. The V end lost 1 base, the J end lost 3 bases, and 9 bases lay between the germline ends. In germline, CDR1 is SQVTM, CDR2 ANQGSEA. The CDR3 region has the DNA TGCAGCGTTGAAGTAGTAGCTAAAGAGACCCAGTACTTC. This encodes CSVEVVAKETQYF.

The chain joins TRBV7-3 to TRBJ2-3, with D maybe TRBD2 (5 bases). The germline V and J ends were trimmed by 0 bases and 2 bases, with 9 bases remaining between them. Looked up from germline, CDR1 is SGHTA and CDR2 is FQGTGA. The CDR3 consists of 15 residues. Here the CDR3 reads CASSLTGLHTDTQYF. CDR3 nucleotide sequence: TGTGCCAGCAGCTTAACAGGACTGCACACAGATACGCAGTATTTT.

V is TRBV29-1 and J is TRBJ2-1; 13 nucleotides match TRBD2. Germline V gives CDR1 SQVTM, CDR2 ANQGSEA. Trimming took 5 bases from V and 4 from J; bases not matched to a gene: 2. The CDR3 spans 14 residues. The CDR3 bases are TGCAGCGTTAGGACTAGCGGGGGTTACAATGAGCAGTTCTTC. This codes for CSVRTSGGYNEQFF.